This is a list of T cell receptor beta chains from one sample in a study of blood T cell repertoires in COVID-19. Profiled with immunoSEQ multiplex PCR; TCRdb holds only in-frame clones, not every one. Here the sample spans 180,000 or so clones, 60% to 80% being singletons. What was sequenced was PBMCs or T cells enriched from blood (not recorded which). These receptors were taken from a man between 60 and 70 years old who had been exposed to COVID-19. CDR3s include the opening cysteine and the closing phenylalanine or tryptophan. Each record gives: J gene, clone size, D gene, V gene, CDR3 DNA, CDR3 protein. The D gene is left open where the match is weak. The listing skips clone size in some rows; elsewhere it reads once, few, many or a size class.

TRBJ2-1 - TRBD1 TRBV7-2 TGTGCCAGCAGACCGGGACAGGGGAACGATGAGCAGTTCTTC CASRPGQGNDEQFF
TRBJ2-1 once - TRBV19 TGTGCCAGTAGTCTCAGCGGGCGAGGAGGCGATGAGCAGTTCTTC CASSLSGRGGDEQFF
TRBJ1-5 - - TRBV6-1 TGTGCCAGCAGTGAAGGGTCTAAGAATCAGCCCCAGCATTTT CASSEGSKNQPQHF
TRBJ2-5 - - TRBV4-1 TGCGCCAGCAGCCAAGCTACATTGACAGGCCAAGAGACCCAGTACTTC CASSQATLTGQETQYF
TRBJ2-7 - TRBD1 TRBV5-1 TGCGCCAGCAGCTTGGGGGGACAGGGGTATAACGAGCAGTACTTC CASSLGGQGYNEQYF
TRBJ1-1 - TRBD1 TRBV5-6 TGTGCCAGCAGCTTCCCCCAGGGGGCGAACACTGAAGCTTTCTTT CASSFPQGANTEAFF
TRBJ1-1 - - TRBV7-8 TGTGCCAGCAGCTCGGACAGAGGGACTGAAGCTTTCTTT CASSSDRGTEAFF
TRBJ1-5 - - TRBV28 TGTGCCAGCAGACAGGGCGCAGGCAATCAGCCCCAGCATTTT CASRQGAGNQPQHF
TRBJ1-1 - - TRBV19 TGTGCCACAGTGCGACGGGGGAACACTGAAGCTTTCTTT CATVRRGNTEAFF
TRBJ2-3 - - TRBV30 TGTGCCTGGAGTCTACAGGGAGCCGCAGATACGCAGTATTTT CAWSLQGAADTQYF
TRBJ1-5 few TRBD1 TRBV10-3 TGTGCCATCATGTCAGCAGGGGGCCAGCCCCAGCATTTT CAIMSAGGQPQHF
TRBJ2-5 - - TRBV7-9 TGTGCCAGCCGTCAGGGTGGGGAGACCCAGTACTTC CASRQGGETQYF
TRBJ2-4 - - TRBV27 TGTGCCAGCAGTCCTCGGGCCAAAAACATTCAGTACTTC CASSPRAKNIQYF
TRBJ2-5 - TRBD1 TRBV28 TGTGCCAGCAGTTGGGAAGACAGGGGGCAAGAGACCCAGTACTTC CASSWEDRGQETQYF
TRBJ2-1 once TRBD2 TRBV27 TGTGCCAGCAGTTTGGAGGGACTAGCGGGAGTCTATGAGCAGTTCTTC CASSLEGLAGVYEQFF
TRBJ2-1 - - TRBV11-2 TGTGCCAGCAGCTTGGGCGGGCCCGGAAACAATGAGCAGTTCTTC CASSLGGPGNNEQFF
TRBJ2-1 - TRBD2 TRBV5-1 TGCGCCAGCAGCTCCGTAGCGGGAGAAGGACATGAGCAGTTCTTC CASSSVAGEGHEQFF
TRBJ2-7 - TRBD1 TRBV18 TGTGCCAGCTCACGGGACAGCTCCTACGAGCAGTACTTC CASSRDSSYEQYF
TRBJ1-2 - - TRBV27 TGTGCCAGCAGTTTTAGACAGAACTATGGCTACACCTTC CASSFRQNYGYTF
TRBJ2-3 - - TRBV7-6 TGTGCCAGCAGCTTCCCAGGGATCACAGATACGCAGTATTTT CASSFPGITDTQYF
TRBJ2-4 - TRBD2 TRBV5-4 TGTGCCAGCAGCTTGGTGGGACGGGAGGGAAAAAACATTCAGTACTTC CASSLVGREGKNIQYF
TRBJ2-7 once - TRBV4-1 TGCGCCAGCAGCCAAGAGATAGGGGTCGCCTACGAGCAGTACTTC CASSQEIGVAYEQYF
TRBJ2-1 - - TRBV10-2 TGCGCCAGCAGTGCAGCGGCGGGATGGGGGTCCTACAATGAGCAGTTCTTC CASSAAAGWGSYNEQFF
TRBJ2-3 - TRBD2 TRBV24-1 TGTGCCACCAGGGGGAGGGCCCCCCGGGATACGCAGTATTTT CATRGRAPRDTQYF
TRBJ2-7 - TRBD2 TRBV19 TGTGCCAGTAGTTTCCGACTAGCGGGAGGGCCATACGAGCAGTACTTC CASSFRLAGGPYEQYF
TRBJ1-4 - - TRBV24-1 TGTGCCACCAGTGATCCAGGGACATTGGGCAGCGCAACTAATGAAAAACTGTTTTTT CATSDPGTLGSATNEKLFF
TRBJ2-2 - - TRBV7-9 TGTGCCAGGGAGAATAGCGCCTCGAACACCGGGGAGCTGTTTTTT CARENSASNTGELFF
TRBJ2-7 - TRBD2 TRBV27 TGTGCCAGCGGGACTAGCGGATTCTACGAGCAGTACTTC CASGTSGFYEQYF